Reported below is one TCR beta chain. These data are taken from a study of blood T cell repertoires in COVID-19. As for the study in general: Material from acute and convalescent COVID-19 was sourced from the United States, Italy and Spain. The analysed material was cDNA or gDNA that came from T cells, B-cell-depleted T cells, or PBMCs.

Germline V gene sequence: CDR1 KGHSH, CDR2 LQKENI. This CDR3 has 17 amino acids. V was pared by 3 bases and J by 8 bases, with 16 bases of the junction left unmatched. Original processing methods: Nucleated cell counts were estimated from reference gene primer amplification. Here immunoSEQ multiplex PCR was the method, and the copy in TCRdb shows in-frame clones only, minus some. V and J calls and clone size come straight from that table; D and trimming were deduced from the DNA. This table has 110,000 to 150,000 clones, more than 85% appearing once. The sample comprised peripheral blood. This TCR came from a man aged 55-75 years with active or convalescent COVID-19. This chain links TRBV18 with TRBJ2-1; 7 bases fit TRBD2. The DNA of the CDR3 is TGTGCCAGCTCACCGGGAGGTTCGGGAGGAAGGGTCGATGAGCAGTTCTTC. Protein sequence: CASSPGGSGGRVDEQFF.